The 30 T cell receptor beta chains given below trace back to one sample, sequenced in a study of CD8 T cells in ankylosing spondylitis. Study results and limitations: Within ankylosing spondylitis blood, a TCR beta motif made up of seven to nine highly homologous variants appeared to be characteristic.

MiXCR was run by TCRdb on the 5' RACE reads, yielding one entry per CDR3 protein. The sample holds 500,000 to 650,000 distinct CDR3 sequences, under 5.5% seen once. Their antigens are not known. Specimen: blood, either unsorted or a sorted T cell fraction (not recorded which). The receptors were gathered from a male donor with ankylosing spondylitis.

This clonotype was seen at least ten times. The V gene is TRBV12-3 or TRBV12-4, the J gene TRBJ1-1; D remains ambiguous. V was trimmed by 6 bases and J by 1 base, leaving 9 bases between them. The length of the CDR3 is 13 residues. The CDR3 DNA reads as TGTGCCAGCAGGGCACGGGAGAACACTGAAGCTTTCTTT. It yields the protein CASRARENTEAFF.

This clonotype was counted ten times or more. The chain combines TRBV29-1 with TRBJ1-2; TRBD1 might be the D (5 bases). CDR1 SQVTM and CDR2 ANQGSEA come from the germline V gene. Deletions cut 0 bases from V and 4 bases from J, with 9 bases between. The CDR3 spans 13 residues. The CDR3 nucleotides are TGCAGCGTTGAAGAGCAGGGACTCTATGGCTACACCTTC. Its translation: CSVEEQGLYGYTF. Combining the CDR3 with reference TRBV29-1 and TRBJ1-2 gives the whole variable domain SAVISQKPSRDICQRGTSLTIQCQVDSQVTMMFWYRQQPGQSLTLIATANQGSEATYESGFVIDKFPISRPNLTFSTLTVSNMSPEDSSIYLCSVEEQGLYGYTFGSGTRLTVV.

This clonotype has at least ten counts. The rearrangement joins TRBV7-2 to TRBJ1-2; D remains ambiguous. The CDR3 runs to 15 residues. With 4 bases removed from V and 8 bases from J, the gap between germline ends came to 20 bases. Per the germline V gene, CDR1 is SGHTA and CDR2 is FQGNSA. CDR3 residues: CASSSYYFGVGGYTF. DNA of the CDR3: TGTGCCAGCAGCTCCTACTATTTCGGGGTAGGAGGCTACACCTTC.

This clonotype was counted between two and nine times. V and J are TRBV18 and TRBJ2-5; 8 nucleotides line up with TRBD1. Losses at the gene ends were 0 bases for V and 5 bases for J; bases not matched to a gene: 5. The CDR3 has 15 residues. Germline lookup yields CDR1 KGHSH and CDR2 LQKENI. In DNA, the CDR3 is TGTGCCAGCTCACCACCAGCAGGGGGCGCCGAGACCCAGTACTTC. This sequence encodes CASSPPAGGAETQYF.

This clonotype was counted many times. The chain carries TRBV6-1 and TRBJ2-7, with 7 nucleotides matching TRBD1. The V segment lost 2 bases and the J segment 12 bases; nucleotides outside the gene matches: 13. Germline V CDR1 and CDR2: MNHNS, SASEGT. CDR3 length: 14 residues. The CDR3, as DNA: TGTGCCAGCAGTGAACATTACACCGGGACAGCGCGGTACTTC. Protein sequence: CASSEHYTGTARYF.

This clonotype has at least ten counts. The chain combines TRBV12-3 or TRBV12-4 with TRBJ2-1; D is uncertain. V gave up 5 bases and J gave up 0 bases, with 14 bases separating them. The CDR3 length is 16 residues. Here the CDR3 reads CASSPTDGSSYNEQFF. The CDR3 bases are TGTGCCAGCAGTCCAACCGACGGAAGCTCCTACAATGAGCAGTTCTTC.

This clonotype was recorded at least ten times. The chain recombines TRBV5-5 with TRBJ1-1, with D possibly TRBD1 on 5 matching bases. V was shortened by 4 bases and J by 5 bases, with 12 bases between the two germline ends. Germline V gene sequence: CDR1 SGHKS, CDR2 YYEKEE (reference sequence). CDR3 length: 13 residues. The CDR3 DNA follows: TGTGCCAGCAGCCTTGACAGTTGGACTGAAGCTTTCTTT. Its protein product is CASSLDSWTEAFF.

This clonotype was counted many times. V usage is TRBV6-2 or TRBV6-3 and J usage is TRBJ2-2, with TRBD2 matching 10 bases. Per germline, CDR1 MNHEY and CDR2 SVGEGT. This CDR3 has 16 residues. V was pared by 8 bases and J by 4 bases, with 10 bases of the junction left unmatched. The CDR3 DNA is TGTGCCAGCTCGGGTAGCGGGAGGTTGCGCACCGGGGAGCTGTTTTTT. Translation gives CASSGSGRLRTGELFF.

This clonotype has at least ten counts. V is TRBV18 and J is TRBJ1-6; tentative D call: TRBD1 (6 bases). CDR1 and CDR2 from the germline V gene are KGHSH and LQKENI. V was shortened by 1 base and J by 5 bases, with 12 bases between the two germline ends. The CDR3 runs to 16 residues. CDR3 sequence: CASSPQRGGDNSPLHF. The CDR3 DNA follows: TGTGCCAGCTCACCACAGAGAGGGGGAGATAATTCACCCCTCCACTTT.

This clonotype was found many times. V usage is TRBV12-3 or TRBV12-4 and J usage is TRBJ1-2; 9 bases match TRBD1. This CDR3 is built from 14 residues. V lost 6 bases and J lost 4; bases outside the gene matches: 6. The CDR3 is CASRTGGTSYGYTF. CDR3 sequence (DNA): TGTGCCAGCAGAACAGGGGGCACCTCCTATGGCTACACCTTC.

With regard to this clonotype: An end of the junction differs from the germline gene, which may be a read error. The chain links TRBV19 to TRBJ1-1, with D hard to call. This CDR3 is 15 amino acids long. CDR1 and CDR2 from the germline V gene are LNHDA and SQIVND (reference sequence). The CDR3 region has the DNA TGTGCCAGTAGTATAAGAGGACTTCTGAACTCTGAAGCTTTCTTT. This gives the protein CASSIRGLLNSEAFF.

This clonotype has a count of ten or more. The chain carries TRBV15 and TRBJ1-1; D possibly corresponds to TRBD1 (5 bases). V was clipped by 8 bases and J by 0 bases, with 10 bases between them. Looked up from germline, CDR1 is LNHNV and CDR2 is YYDKDF (reference sequence). The CDR3 runs to 13 residues. CDR3 amino acids: CATGAGLNTEAFF. The CDR3 region has the DNA TGTGCCACCGGGGCAGGACTGAACACTGAAGCTTTCTTT.

This clonotype was counted many times. The CDR3 nucleotides read TGCAGCGTTACCGGGACAGGTTCTGGGGCCAACGTCCTGACTTTC. Its protein is CSVTGTGSGANVLTF. The chain combines TRBV29-1 with TRBJ2-6; 8 bases fit TRBD1. J was trimmed by 1 base and V by 5 bases; bases with no gene match: 4. The CDR3 covers 15 residues. The germline V gene has CDR1 SQVTM and CDR2 ANQGSEA.

Ten or more counts support this clonotype. V is TRBV12-3 or TRBV12-4 and J is TRBJ2-3, with TRBD1 as a possible D gene (5 bases). The CDR3 totals 13 residues. The germline V and J ends were trimmed by 5 bases and 8 bases, with 14 bases remaining between them. In DNA, the CDR3 is TGTGCCAGCAGTCCCATAACAAGGGGTACGCAGTATTTT. The encoded protein is CASSPITRGTQYF.

This clonotype was seen many times. V and J are TRBV7-2 and TRBJ2-7; 7 bases match TRBD1. There are 15 residues in the CDR3. Germline CDR1 is SGHTA and CDR2 is FQGNSA. V shed 4 bases, J shed 0 bases, and the junction held 6 bases outside the gene matches. The chain's CDR3 is CASSSRQGSSYEQYF. For the CDR3, the DNA is TGTGCCAGCAGCTCAAGACAGGGTAGCTCCTACGAGCAGTACTTC.

The chain carries TRBV11-2 and TRBJ2-1; D gene uncertain. This CDR3 spans 14 amino acids. CDR1 and CDR2 from the germline V gene are SGHAT and FQNNGV. Trimming took 5 bases from V and 0 from J, leaving 8 bases between them. In DNA form, the CDR3 reads TGTGCCAGCAGCGGACCTCGCTCCTACAATGAGCAGTTCTTC. Its protein is CASSGPRSYNEQFF.

Ten or more counts support this clonotype. The chain combines TRBV6-2 or TRBV6-3 with TRBJ2-7; 9 positions agree with TRBD2. The trim removed 6 bases at V and 4 bases at J, leaving 7 bases unmatched. The CDR3 spans 14 residues. Germline CDR1 reads MNHEY; CDR2 reads SVGEGT. DNA for the CDR3: TGTGCCAGCAGCCTTAGCGGGGGCATGTACGAGCAGTACTTC. Translation: CASSLSGGMYEQYF.

The rearrangement uses TRBV30 and TRBJ1-3; D possibly corresponds to TRBD1 (5 bases). Per the germline V gene, CDR1 is GTSNPN and CDR2 is SVGIG (reference sequence). The CDR3 sequence is 16 residues long. V was pared by 1 base and J by 5 bases, with 18 bases between. DNA of the CDR3: TGTGCCTGGAGTGCAGACCTCAGGGCTTTGAGAAACACCATATATTTT. Amino acid sequence: CAWSADLRALRNTIYF.

This clonotype was found many times. J is TRBJ1-2 and V is TRBV3-1; D remains ambiguous. Germline CDR1 LGHDT, CDR2 YNNKEL (reference sequence). This CDR3 spans 15 amino acids. V lost 4 bases to trimming and J lost 2 bases, with 14 bases between them. CDR3 DNA sequence: TGTGCCAGCAGCCTCCGGGCCGTCCCCAACTATGGCTACACCTTC. Translating gives CASSLRAVPNYGYTF.

This clonotype was detected many times. The J gene is TRBJ1-2, the V gene TRBV7-8, with D unclear. Trimming took off 1 base at V and 7 bases at J, with 10 bases between the two ends. The CDR3 loop spans 13 amino acids. The germline V gene encodes CDR1 SGHVS and CDR2 FQNEAQ. CDR3 coding DNA: TGTGCCAGCAGCTTAGTTATGGACTCTGGCTACACCTTC. Translation: CASSLVMDSGYTF.

This clonotype appeared many times. The chain couples TRBV10-3 to TRBJ2-4; perhaps D is TRBD1 or TRBD2 (5 bases each). V was pared by 4 bases and J by 5 bases, with 9 bases between. The CDR3 sequence is 13 residues long. The germline V gene encodes CDR1 ENHRY and CDR2 SYGVKD. The CDR3 spells CAISVRDQNIQYF. In DNA, the CDR3 is TGTGCCATCAGTGTCAGGGACCAAAACATTCAGTACTTC.

This clonotype was recorded at least ten times. The chain links TRBV9 to TRBJ2-1; 9 nucleotides align to TRBD2. Losses at the gene ends were 4 bases for V and 4 bases for J; bases not matched to a gene: 9. The CDR3 runs to 16 residues. The germline V gene has CDR1 SGDLS and CDR2 YYNGEE. CDR3: CASSTQAGGWYNEQFF. In DNA, the CDR3 is TGTGCCAGCAGCACTCAAGCGGGAGGATGGTACAATGAGCAGTTCTTC. Combining the CDR3 with reference TRBV9 and TRBJ2-1 gives the whole variable domain DSGVTQTPKHLITATGQRVTLRCSPRSGDLSVYWYQQSLDQGLQFLIQYYNGEERAKGNILERFSAQQFPDLHSELNLSSLELGDSALYFCASSTQAGGWYNEQFFGPGTRLTVL.

This clonotype was counted many times. The V and J genes are TRBV6-5 and TRBJ2-1; unclear D gene. Looked up from germline, CDR1 is MNHEY and CDR2 is SVGAGI. The CDR3 runs 16 residues. V lost 0 bases and J lost 2, with 11 bases in between. CDR3 loop: CASSYSTGGPYNEQFF. The CDR3, as DNA: TGTGCCAGCAGTTACTCGACTGGCGGACCCTACAATGAGCAGTTCTTC.

This clonotype was detected a few times. The J gene is TRBJ2-7, the V gene TRBV4-2; 8 nucleotides agree with TRBD1. The trim removed 6 bases at V and 7 bases at J, leaving 14 bases unmatched. The CDR3 is made up of 15 amino acids. Germline V lookup: CDR1 LGHNA, CDR2 YNFKEQ. CDR3 sequence (DNA): TGTGCCAGCAGGACAAACGTTCAGGGGGCTTGGGAGCAGTACTTC. Amino acid sequence: CASRTNVQGAWEQYF.

This clonotype showed up many times. The chain combines TRBV6-1 with TRBJ1-1; TRBD1 agrees at 8 bases. CDR1 is MNHNS and CDR2 is SASEGT in the germline V gene. V lost 5 bases and J lost 7; bases outside the gene matches: 9. The CDR3 is 14 residues long. CDR3 region: CASSQRTGGSEAFF. The CDR3 bases are TGTGCCAGCAGTCAACGCACAGGGGGGAGTGAAGCTTTCTTT.

This clonotype was seen ten or more times. The chain has TRBV5-1 and TRBJ1-1, with 9 bases that match TRBD1. The CDR3 extends over 15 amino acids. The germline V gene encodes CDR1 SGHRS and CDR2 YFSETQ. V dropped 4 bases and J dropped 1; count of bases not matched to a gene: 5. The CDR3 here is CASSGTGSWNTEAFF. Here the CDR3 DNA reads TGCGCCAGCAGCGGGACAGGGTCCTGGAACACTGAAGCTTTCTTT.

This clonotype was found many times. The V call is TRBV6-2 or TRBV6-3, the J call TRBJ2-7; no clear D gene. V was cut by 6 bases and J by 0 bases, with 12 bases left in between. The CDR3 length is 14 residues. Germline CDR1 reads MNHEY; CDR2 reads SVGEGT. CDR3 in amino acids: CASSFHTLSYEQYF. Written as DNA, the CDR3 is TGTGCCAGCAGCTTTCACACCCTCTCCTACGAGCAGTACTTC.

There are many counts of this clonotype. The V and J genes are TRBV10-2 and TRBJ2-7; 8 bases align to TRBD2. The junction had 7 bases not matched to a gene; V was cut back by 7 bases and J by 5 bases. This CDR3 has 13 residues. Germline values: CDR1 WSHSY, CDR2 SAAADI. The CDR3, as DNA: TGCGCCAGCATGGAGGCGGGAGGCCACGAGCAGTACTTC. It is translated as CASMEAGGHEQYF.

This clonotype was found many times. V is TRBV4-3 and J is TRBJ2-5, with D uncertain. The CDR3 has 13 amino acids. Trimming took 2 bases from V and 4 from J, leaving 8 bases between them. CDR1 and CDR2 from the germline V gene are LGHNA and YSLEER. CDR3 nucleotides: TGCGCCAGCAGCCAATGGGGTGGAGAGACCCAGTACTTC. Its protein is CASSQWGGETQYF.

In this sample, this clonotype turned up once. A much more abundant neighbour one base away suggests this may be a read error. The chain uses TRBV4-2 and TRBJ1-2; D is undetermined. The germline V and J ends were trimmed by 0 bases and 7 bases, with 12 bases remaining between them. Germline V gene lookup returns CDR1 LGHNA and CDR2 YNFKEQ. This CDR3 region has 14 residues. The CDR3 sequence: CASSQDPQRTGYTF. For the CDR3, the DNA is TGTGCCAGCAGCCAAGATCCCCAGCGGACTGGCTACACCTTC.